The present T cell receptor beta chain was sequenced within a study of blood T cells in healthy people across ages. Study results and limitations: Both naive CD4+ cell counts and diversity were greater in long-lived donors than in aged donors.

Regarding this clonotype: Its antigen is not identified.

The V and J ends lost 1 base and 4 bases, in that order; junction bases with no gene match: 9. This CDR3 spans 17 amino acids. The germline gives CDR1 SGHVS, CDR2 FQNEAQ. The study isolated at least 6.5 million PBMCs from each sample. Alongside a J-beta primer mix, a sample-barcoded 5' primer served in a second PCR lasting about 7 to 11 cycles. Each of the samples gave a minimum of 3 million paired-end reads that contained CDR3. From the 5' RACE reads, TCRdb called clonotypes with MiXCR, one entry per CDR3 protein. The data show about 1,500,000 distinct CDR3 sequences, 42% seen once. This receptor was identified in a woman aged 18-30 years in good health. The J gene is TRBJ2-3, the V gene TRBV7-8, with 9 bases fitting TRBD2. The material sequenced was blood. The chain's CDR3 is CASSLVIGGGAADTQYF. In DNA, the CDR3 is TGTGCCAGCAGCTTAGTTATCGGCGGGGGGGCCGCAGATACGCAGTATTTT.